This T cell receptor (beta chain) was obtained from a study of T cell changes during pregnancy in multiple sclerosis. Germline values: CDR1 SGHRS, CDR2 YFSETQ. The germline V and J ends were trimmed by 4 bases and 9 bases, with 15 bases remaining between them. This CDR3 is built from 13 residues. Profiled with immunoSEQ multiplex PCR; TCRdb holds only in-frame clones, not every one. The table has roughly 38,000 clones, around 91% seen once. This TCR derives from a female donor with multiple sclerosis, enrolled in a pregnancy study. The genes are TRBV5-1 and TRBJ2-3, with a weak D call TRBD2 (5 bases). The sequenced sample was CD8+ T cells from peripheral blood mononuclear cells, obtained in the first trimester of pregnancy. DNA of the CDR3: TGCGCCAGCAGCCCACTAGAGGGTCACACGCAGTATTTT. Amino acids: CASSPLEGHTQYF.